Below are 28 T cell receptor beta chains sequenced from a single sample in a study of molecular identifiers for immune sequencing clone quantification. TCRdb independently ran MiXCR on the PCR reads; one entry per CDR3 protein. Of about 500,000 distinct CDR3 sequences in the sample, roughly 24% were seen once. Material: naive CD8+ T cells from blood, with Jurkat cell RNA spiked in. Subset in this sample: FACS-sorted CD8+CD4-CCR7+CD45RA+ naive T cells. These receptors were collected from a human donor in good health. Some libraries in this study had Jurkat cell RNA spiked in.

This clonotype was counted ten times or more. V is TRBV29-1 and J is TRBJ2-7; D gene unclear. Germline assignment: CDR1 SQVTM and CDR2 ANQGSEA. This CDR3 region has 13 residues. V dropped 4 bases and J dropped 1 base, with 11 bases sitting between them. The CDR3 bases are TGCAGCGTTGGATTGGGCCCTTCCTACGAGCAGTACTTC. This translates into CSVGLGPSYEQYF.

The sample holds a few counts of this clonotype. The chain carries TRBV6-2 or TRBV6-3 and TRBJ2-6, with 7 bases that match TRBD1. This CDR3 is 17 amino acids long. Looked up from germline, CDR1 is MNHEY and CDR2 is SVGEGT. J was trimmed by 0 bases and V by 7 bases; bases with no gene match: 9. The CDR3 region is CASNPRDSFSGANVLTF. In DNA, the CDR3 is TGTGCCAGCAACCCCAGGGACAGTTTCTCTGGGGCCAACGTCCTGACTTTC.

In this sample, this clonotype turned up many times. The chain employs TRBV28 and TRBJ1-1; maybe TRBD1 (5 bases). Trimming removed 3 bases at V and 1 base at J, with 15 bases between. CDR1 is MDHEN and CDR2 is SYDVKM in the germline V gene. The CDR3 extends over 16 amino acids. CDR3 sequence: CASSLEAGRANTEAFF. Here the CDR3 DNA reads TGTGCCAGCAGTTTGGAGGCAGGGAGGGCGAACACTGAAGCTTTCTTT.

With regard to this clonotype: A single base separates this from a much larger clone, so it may be a read error. CDR3 nucleotide sequence: TGTGCCAGCAGTCTCGGATCGGGGGGAACAGATACGCGGTATTTT. Translation: CASSLGSGGTDTRYF. The chain recombines TRBV28 with TRBJ2-3, with 7 bases matching TRBD2. The CDR3 length is 15 residues. Looked up from germline, CDR1 is MDHEN and CDR2 is SYDVKM.

This clonotype has more than one count but fewer than ten. The chain has TRBV7-8 and TRBJ1-1, with D uncertain. CDR3 size: 15 residues. From germline, CDR1 is SGHVS and CDR2 FQNEAQ. The germline V and J ends were trimmed by 2 bases and 0 bases, with 10 bases remaining between them. This CDR3 reads CASSLPGRLNTEAFF. CDR3 in DNA: TGTGCCAGCAGCTTACCGGGCCGGCTGAACACTGAAGCTTTCTTT.

The V and J genes are TRBV27 and TRBJ1-4; D is unresolved. Trimming removed 6 bases at V and 4 bases at J, with 21 bases between. The CDR3 loop spans 17 amino acids. From germline, CDR1 is MNHEY and CDR2 SMNVEV (reference sequence). The CDR3 DNA reads TGTGCCAGCAGCCCCCGCGCTGTTCAGGCATATAATGAAAAACTGTTTTTT. Translation gives CASSPRAVQAYNEKLFF.

Ten or more counts support this clonotype. The rearrangement joins TRBV2 to TRBJ2-3, with 10 positions matching TRBD2. This CDR3 contains 16 residues. Looked up from germline, CDR1 is SNHLY and CDR2 is FYNNEI. J was trimmed by 4 bases and V by 1 base; bases with no gene match: 5. As DNA, the CDR3 is TGTGCCAGCAGTGAAGTTACTAGCGGGGCCGCAGATACGCAGTATTTT. It yields the protein CASSEVTSGAADTQYF.

This clonotype was seen at least ten times. The rearrangement joins TRBV14 to TRBJ2-3; 7 bases are a match to TRBD2. CDR3 length: 15 amino acids. The J segment lost 2 bases and the V segment lost 5 bases, leaving 7 bases of the junction unmatched. Germline V CDR1 and CDR2: SGHDN, FVKESK. CDR3: CASSIGTTNTDTQYF. The CDR3 DNA reads TGTGCCAGCAGCATCGGGACTACCAACACAGATACGCAGTATTTT.

At least ten counts were recorded for this clonotype. The chain couples TRBV24-1 to TRBJ2-1, with D hard to call. This CDR3 comprises 11 residues. V shed 1 base and J shed 6 bases, with 0 bases lying between them. Germline CDR1 and CDR2: KGHDR and SFDVKD. The CDR3 protein is CATSDFNEQFF. CDR3 sequence (DNA): TGTGCCACCAGTGATTTCAATGAGCAGTTCTTC.

The chain uses TRBV19 and TRBJ1-4, with D uncertain. V lost 4 bases to trimming and J lost 7 bases, with 10 bases between them. Germline V CDR1 and CDR2: LNHDA, SQIVND (reference sequence). This CDR3 has 13 residues. The CDR3, as DNA: TGTGCCAGTAGTACCTACTCCAGTGAAAAACTGTTTTTT. Its protein product is CASSTYSSEKLFF.

This clonotype was seen only a few times. Here the CDR3 reads CASSPGQGVYTEAFF. The CDR3 bases are TGTGCCAGCAGCCCGGGACAGGGCGTTTACACTGAAGCTTTCTTT. The rearrangement uses TRBV2 and TRBJ1-1; 9 nucleotides match TRBD1. The CDR3 sequence is 15 residues long. Losses at the gene ends were 6 bases for V and 3 bases for J; bases not matched to a gene: 8. Germline CDR1 reads SNHLY; CDR2 reads FYNNEI.

This clonotype has a handful of counts. The gene calls are TRBV4-1 and TRBJ2-7, with TRBD2 as a possible D gene (6 bases). Germline values: CDR1 MGHRA, CDR2 YSYEKL. The germline V and J ends were trimmed by 4 bases and 5 bases, with 18 bases remaining between them. The CDR3 sequence is 15 residues long. The DNA of the CDR3 is TGCGCCAGCAGCCCCCAAGACGCGGGAATCGACGAGCAGTACTTC. Translation: CASSPQDAGIDEQYF.

The chain employs TRBV6-2 or TRBV6-3 and TRBJ2-3; 13 bases line up with TRBD2. Germline-derived CDR1 and CDR2 are MNHEY and SVGEGT. The CDR3 spans 17 residues. The V segment lost 4 bases and the J segment 5 bases; nucleotides outside the gene matches: 9. The CDR3 here is CASSWETSGGPGDTQYF. Here the CDR3 DNA reads TGTGCCAGCAGTTGGGAGACTAGCGGGGGGCCGGGAGATACGCAGTATTTT.

In this sample, this clonotype turned up many times. The rearrangement uses TRBV6-5 and TRBJ2-5; 10 nucleotides align to TRBD2. The CDR3 has 15 residues. CDR1 is MNHEY, CDR2 SVGAGI, per germline. Germline trimming cut 5 bases from V and 1 base from J; bases unmatched to any gene: 4. The CDR3 reads CASSRTSGFQETQYF. The CDR3 DNA reads as TGTGCCAGCAGTCGGACTAGCGGCTTCCAAGAGACCCAGTACTTC.

Remarks on this clonotype: A much larger clone is a single base away; this may be a read error. V is TRBV29-1 and J is TRBJ2-7; TRBD2 agrees at 7 bases. CDR3 length equals 16 residues. Germline values: CDR1 SQVTM, CDR2 ANQGSEA. Here the CDR3 reads CSARGGTNMSSHEQYF. DNA of the CDR3: TGCAGCGCCCGCGGGGGTACGAACATGAGCTCCCACGAGCAGTACTTC.

This chain uses TRBV20-1 with TRBJ2-7; the D gene is possibly TRBD1 (5 bases). V shed 3 bases and J shed 0 bases, with 9 bases lying between them. The length of the CDR3 is 13 residues. Per the germline V gene, CDR1 is DFQATT and CDR2 is SNEGSKA (reference sequence). CDR3 amino acids: CSARGRASYEQYF. The CDR3 DNA sequence: TGCAGTGCTAGGGGCAGGGCCTCCTACGAGCAGTACTTC.

This clonotype was observed many times. The chain carries TRBV30 and TRBJ2-7; D ambiguous. Germline CDR1 reads GTSNPN; CDR2 reads SVGIG (reference sequence). This CDR3 region has 13 residues. The ends were cut back, 1 base at V and 1 base at J, with 8 bases in the middle. The CDR3 region is CAWSGGVSYEQYF. The CDR3, as DNA: TGTGCCTGGAGTGGAGGAGTTTCCTACGAGCAGTACTTC.

About this clonotype itself: A much bigger clone sits one base away, suggesting this may be a read error. The final CDR3 position lacks the conserved phenylalanine or tryptophan, pointing to a likely read error. The chain is built from TRBV4-3 and TRBJ2-7, with D maybe TRBD1 (5 bases). This CDR3 is 14 amino acids long. Trimming removed 0 bases from V and 5 bases from J, with 11 bases in between. Germline-derived CDR1 and CDR2 are LGHNA and YSLEER. The DNA for the CDR3 is TGCGCCAGCAGCCAAGACCGGACAAGTAACGAGCAGTACTCC. Amino acid sequence: CASSQDRTSNEQYS.

V is TRBV27 and J is TRBJ1-2, with 7 bases lining up with TRBD1. The V segment lost 6 bases and the J segment 5 bases; nucleotides outside the gene matches: 3. The CDR3 extends over 12 amino acids. Germline CDR1 is MNHEY and CDR2 is SMNVEV (reference sequence). CDR3: CASRRQGYGYTF. Here the CDR3 DNA reads TGTGCCAGCAGACGACAGGGATATGGCTACACCTTC.

There are a few counts of this clonotype. The rearrangement joins TRBV4-3 to TRBJ2-7; 9 positions match TRBD1. CDR1 LGHNA and CDR2 YSLEER come from the germline V gene. V lost 1 base, J lost 1 base, and 2 bases stayed unmatched. CDR3 length equals 15 residues. Here the CDR3 DNA reads TGCGCCAGCAGCCAAGTGGGACAGGGTTCCTACGAGCAGTACTTC. Translating gives CASSQVGQGSYEQYF.

The sample holds many counts of this clonotype. The chain carries TRBV9 and TRBJ2-3; D not certain. The CDR3 is made up of 14 amino acids. Trimming pared 3 bases from V and 0 bases from J, leaving 8 bases between. Germline assignment: CDR1 SGDLS and CDR2 YYNGEE. CDR3: CASSGHKSTDTQYF. CDR3 DNA: TGTGCCAGCAGCGGACACAAGAGCACAGATACGCAGTATTTT.

This clonotype has a count of ten or more. The chain employs TRBV6-1 and TRBJ1-2; D gene ambiguous. The CDR3 covers 14 residues. Deletions cut 2 bases from V and 5 bases from J, with 12 bases between. The V gene's germline CDR1 is MNHNS and CDR2 SASEGT. CDR3 amino acids: CASSEYENYYGYTF. CDR3 coding DNA: TGTGCCAGCAGTGAATATGAGAATTATTATGGCTACACCTTC.

J is TRBJ1-5 and V is TRBV19; D ambiguous. This CDR3 spans 14 amino acids. Trimming removed 9 bases at V and 0 bases at J, with 12 bases between. The germline V gene encodes CDR1 LNHDA and CDR2 SQIVND (reference sequence). CDR3 in amino acids: CASTLSVSNQPQHF. The CDR3, as DNA: TGTGCCAGCACACTGTCGGTTAGCAATCAGCCCCAGCATTTT.

Comment on this clonotype: A much larger clone differs by one base, so this may be a read error. V usage is TRBV7-6 and J usage is TRBJ2-7; D perhaps matches TRBD1 (6 bases). Germline-derived CDR1 and CDR2 are SGHVS and FNYEAQ. The CDR3 extends over 14 amino acids. CDR3 region: CASGFGTTTYEQYF. The CDR3 nucleotides read TGTGCCAGCGGCTTTGGGACAACAACCTACGAGCAGTACTTC.

Concerning this clonotype itself: A junction boundary mismatches the germline segment, possibly from a read error. The chain employs TRBV27 and TRBJ2-4, with D unclear. CDR3 length equals 14 residues. Germline CDR1 and CDR2: MNHEY and SMNVEV (reference sequence). The CDR3 is CTSSSSFSSDIQYF. The CDR3 DNA sequence: TGTACCAGCAGTTCGAGCTTTTCGTCGGACATTCAGTACTTC.

This clonotype was seen many times. This sequence joins TRBV27 and TRBJ1-6, with TRBD1 as a possible D gene (6 bases). Germline assignment: CDR1 MNHEY and CDR2 SMNVEV (reference sequence). There are 13 residues in the CDR3. Trimming stripped 5 bases from V and 7 bases from J, with 9 bases between. The CDR3 nucleotides are TGTGCCAGCAGTGGACAGTCGAATTCACCCCTCCACTTT. It encodes CASSGQSNSPLHF.

In its sample, this clonotype was seen many times. The genes are TRBV7-8 and TRBJ2-1; no clear D. This CDR3 contains 13 residues. The germline CDR1 and CDR2 sequences are SGHVS and FQNEAQ. The ends were cut back, 5 bases at V and 16 bases at J, with 21 bases in the middle. The chain's CDR3 is CASSPERRVKGFF. CDR3 DNA: TGTGCCAGCAGCCCAGAGCGCCGGGTTAAGGGCTTCTTC.

This clonotype occurred many times. V usage is TRBV25-1 and J usage is TRBJ2-7; D is unclear. This CDR3 has 11 amino acids. CDR1 and CDR2 from the germline V gene are MGHDK and SYGVNS. Trimming removed 4 bases from V and 6 bases from J, with 7 bases in between. The CDR3 reads CASSGGPEQYF. For the CDR3, the DNA is TGTGCCAGCAGTGGAGGTCCCGAGCAGTACTTC.